One sample yielded the 32 T cell receptor beta chains listed below, sequenced in a study of PD-1 blockade in classical Hodgkin lymphoma. Time point meaning: newly diagnosed, previously untreated cHL patient sample. CD4+ T cells were purified from thawed PBMCs by negative selection. The data were produced by immunoSEQ multiplex PCR, yet TCRdb's version contains in-frame clones alone and is incomplete. The sample has fewer than 40,000 clones, about 89% seen once. The sequenced sample consisted of CD4+ T cells from blood. Every receptor here comes from a human donor with classical Hodgkin lymphoma.

Only one count was recorded for this clone. The chain joins TRBV5-1 to TRBJ2-5; D gene unclear. V lost 2 bases and J 2 bases, leaving 4 bases between the germline ends. The CDR3 is 12 residues long. The germline gives CDR1 SGHRS, CDR2 YFSETQ. The CDR3 protein is CASSLRQETQYF. The CDR3 DNA reads TGCGCCAGCAGCTTAAGGCAAGAGACCCAGTACTTC.

The rearrangement links TRBV4-1 to TRBJ2-1; 7 bases agree with TRBD2. Germline CDR1 and CDR2: MGHRA and YSYEKL. The CDR3 contains 17 residues. V shed 0 bases, J shed 2 bases, and the junction held 7 bases outside the gene matches. The CDR3 nucleotides are TGCGCCAGCAGCCAAGATATGCTCGGGAGGCCCTACAATGAGCAGTTCTTC. It yields the protein CASSQDMLGRPYNEQFF.

V gene TRBV6-6 combines with J gene TRBJ2-3; 9 nucleotides match TRBD1. Germline assignment: CDR1 MNHNY and CDR2 SVGAGI (reference sequence). CDR3 size: 16 residues. With 2 bases clipped from V and 6 bases from J, the junction kept 9 bases outside the gene matches. CDR3 region: CASSYTGTGRWDTQYF. Here the CDR3 DNA reads TGTGCCAGCAGTTACACCGGGACAGGGCGGTGGGATACGCAGTATTTT.

The chain is built from TRBV7-2 and TRBJ1-1, with D possibly TRBD1 on 5 matching bases. V was cut by 1 base and J by 5 bases, with 8 bases left in between. Germline values: CDR1 SGHTA, CDR2 FQGNSA. The CDR3 length is 13 residues. The CDR3 is CASSLGTGTEAFF. CDR3 in DNA: TGTGCCAGCAGCTTAGGAACAGGAACTGAAGCTTTCTTT.

V is TRBV7-2 and J is TRBJ2-2; TRBD2 aligns across 8 bases. CDR1 and CDR2 from the germline V gene are SGHTA and FQGNSA. This CDR3 has 17 amino acids. The V segment lost 5 bases and the J segment 1 base; nucleotides outside the gene matches: 9. The CDR3 here is CASSGGGSQLNTGELFF. DNA for the CDR3: TGTGCCAGCAGCGGCGGGGGGTCCCAATTGAACACCGGGGAGCTGTTTTTT.

The chain recombines TRBV5-1 with TRBJ2-2; D unresolved. Germline V gives CDR1 SGHRS, CDR2 YFSETQ. CDR3 length equals 13 residues. The germline V and J ends were trimmed by 4 bases and 7 bases, with 11 bases remaining between them. The CDR3 here is CASSLIGYGELFF. For the CDR3, the DNA is TGCGCCAGCAGCCTTATAGGTTACGGGGAGCTGTTTTTT.

The genes are TRBV9 and TRBJ1-3; D is uncertain. Looked up from germline, CDR1 is SGDLS and CDR2 is YYNGEE. V was cut by 0 bases and J by 1 base, with 5 bases left in between. The CDR3 has 14 residues. The CDR3 DNA follows: TGTGCCAGCAGCGTAGTTGGTTCTGGAAACACCATATATTTT. It specifies CASSVVGSGNTIYF.

J is TRBJ2-7 and V is TRBV5-1, with a weak D call TRBD2 (6 bases). This CDR3 has 14 amino acids. Trimming pared 5 bases from V and 0 bases from J, leaving 12 bases between. Per germline, CDR1 SGHRS and CDR2 YFSETQ. CDR3 in amino acids: CASSLLTSSYEQYF. The DNA of the CDR3 is TGCGCCAGCAGTCTTCTGACTAGCTCCTACGAGCAGTACTTC.

The chain uses TRBV11-3 and TRBJ2-2; no reliable D call. The germline V and J ends were trimmed by 1 base and 1 base, with 10 bases remaining between them. CDR1 is SGHNT and CDR2 is YENEEA in the germline V gene. This CDR3 contains 16 residues. DNA for the CDR3: TGTGCCAGCAGCTTAGCTAGGGCAGAGAACACCGGGGAGCTGTTTTTT. It encodes CASSLARAENTGELFF.

The V and J genes are TRBV18 and TRBJ2-7; D is possibly TRBD1 or TRBD2 (6 bases each). The CDR3 spans 13 residues. CDR1 and CDR2 from the germline V gene are KGHSH and LQKENI. The ends were cut back, 7 bases at V and 3 bases at J, with 13 bases in the middle. The CDR3 spells CASWRDTDYEQYF. In nucleotides, the CDR3 is TGTGCCAGCTGGCGGGACACCGACTACGAGCAGTACTTC.

The chain has TRBV29-1 and TRBJ2-3, with D possibly being TRBD2 (6 bases). The CDR3 spans 12 residues. Trimming removed 6 bases at V and 2 bases at J, with 9 bases between. The germline CDR1 and CDR2 sequences are SQVTM and ANQGSEA. The CDR3 sequence is CSVGTDTDTQYF. In nucleotides, the CDR3 is TGCAGCGTCGGGACTGACACAGATACGCAGTATTTT.

This rearrangement joins TRBV18 to TRBJ2-5; TRBD1 is a possible D gene (6 bases). The CDR3 has 14 residues. Per germline, CDR1 KGHSH and CDR2 LQKENI. Trimming cost V 6 bases and J 4 bases, with 15 bases left between them. The CDR3 DNA reads TGTGCCAGCTCCCCAGGTGGGGGCGGAGAGACCCAGTACTTC. This translates into CASSPGGGGETQYF. Using reference TRBV18 and TRBJ2-5 for the parts outside the CDR3, the full variable domain is NAGVMQNPRHLVRRRGQEARLRCSPMKGHSHVYWYRQLPEEGLKFMVYLQKENIIDESGMPKERFSAEFPKEGPSILRIQQVVRGDSAAYFCASSPGGGGETQYFGPGTRLLVL.

The table lists this clone with a few counts. The chain combines TRBV7-9 with TRBJ1-1; no reliable D call. V lost 3 bases, J lost 5 bases, and 13 bases lay in between. The germline CDR1 and CDR2 sequences are SEHNR and FQNEAQ (reference sequence). The CDR3 has 14 amino acids. This chain's CDR3 is CASSFSLPGTEAFF. The CDR3 coding sequence is TGTGCCAGCAGCTTTTCCCTCCCAGGAACTGAAGCTTTCTTT.

This chain uses TRBV12-5 with TRBJ2-3; the match to TRBD1 covers 8 bases. Germline values: CDR1 LGHNT, CDR2 FRNRAP. The junction had 9 bases not matched to a gene; V was cut back by 1 base and J by 3 bases. The CDR3 has 17 residues. The CDR3 bases are TGTGCTAGTGGTTTGGGGCTCGGGACAGGAGAGACAGATACGCAGTATTTT. Amino acid sequence: CASGLGLGTGETDTQYF.

The chain joins TRBV7-8 to TRBJ2-1; 7 bases are shared with TRBD2. CDR3 length: 13 amino acids. V lost 9 bases, J lost 6 bases, and 8 bases stayed unmatched. The germline CDR1 and CDR2 sequences are SGHVS and FQNEAQ. The CDR3 sequence: CARYLLACNEQFF. As DNA, the CDR3 is TGTGCCAGGTACCTACTAGCGTGCAATGAGCAGTTCTTC.

The chain has TRBV12-5 and TRBJ1-2; D perhaps matches TRBD1 (5 bases). Germline V gene sequence: CDR1 LGHNT, CDR2 FRNRAP. The CDR3 contains 14 residues. V dropped 1 base and J dropped 8 bases, with 14 bases sitting between them. The CDR3 nucleotides are TGTGCTAGTGGTTTGGATCCCAGGGTGGGCGGCTACACCTTC. Its protein is CASGLDPRVGGYTF. The full variable domain, completed using reference TRBV12-5 and TRBJ1-2, is DARVTQTPRHKVTEMGQEVTMRCQPILGHNTVFWYRQTMMQGLELLAYFRNRAPLDDSGMPKDRFSAEMPDATLATLKIQPSEPRDSAVYFCASGLDPRVGGYTFGSGTRLTVV.

The chain's CDR3 is CASRHRGPEEPQHF. The CDR3 DNA follows: TGCGCCAGCAGGCACAGGGGCCCAGAGGAGCCCCAGCATTTT. The gene calls are TRBV23-1 and TRBJ1-5; 7 positions agree with TRBD1. TRBV23-1 has ORF status, its function being uncertain. This CDR3 is 14 amino acids long. After removal of 6 bases from V and 8 bases from J, the junction contained 10 bases not matched to a gene.

The gene calls are TRBV6-1 and TRBJ1-2, with D perhaps matching TRBD1 (5 bases). The ends were cut back, 4 bases at V and 5 bases at J, with 17 bases in the middle. Germline CDR1 is MNHNS and CDR2 is SASEGT. This CDR3 is built from 15 residues. The CDR3 loop reads CASSGRPGADYGYTF. In DNA form, the CDR3 reads TGTGCCAGCAGTGGACGGCCCGGGGCGGATTATGGCTACACCTTC.

The chain joins TRBV6-6 to TRBJ1-5, with unresolved D. Trimming took off 0 bases at V and 1 base at J, with 7 bases between the two ends. CDR3 length: 15 residues. Germline V gene data show CDR1 as MNHNY and CDR2 as SVGAGI (reference sequence). The CDR3 nucleotides read TGTGCCAGCAGTTACTCAGGCGGGAGCAATCAGCCCCAGCATTTT. Its translation is CASSYSGGSNQPQHF.

The chain recombines TRBV2 with TRBJ2-1, with D perhaps matching TRBD1 (5 bases). Germline V gives CDR1 SNHLY, CDR2 FYNNEI. V gave up 7 bases and J gave up 2 bases, with 12 bases separating them. The CDR3 loop spans 14 amino acids. CDR3 sequence: CASTGYLTYNEQFF. CDR3 sequence (DNA): TGTGCCAGCACAGGGTACCTAACCTACAATGAGCAGTTCTTC.

The chain uses TRBV10-2 and TRBJ1-2; TRBD1 matches at 8 bases. Germline CDR1 WSHSY, CDR2 SAAADI. The V segment lost 5 bases and the J segment 8 bases; nucleotides outside the gene matches: 4. The CDR3 is 12 amino acids. The CDR3 DNA reads as TGCGCCAGCAGTCCGGGGGACAGGGGCTACACCTTC. Its translation is CASSPGDRGYTF.

The chain has TRBV10-2 and TRBJ1-2, with TRBD1 as a possible D gene (6 bases). The CDR3 covers 12 residues. The V gene's germline CDR1 is WSHSY and CDR2 SAAADI. Trimming shortened V by 7 bases and J by 2 bases, and 8 bases separated the two germline ends. CDR3 residues: CASKGQNYGYTF. CDR3 coding DNA: TGCGCCAGCAAAGGACAGAACTATGGCTACACCTTC.

The chain has TRBV5-6 and TRBJ2-7, with D maybe TRBD1 (6 bases). V was clipped by 2 bases and J by 2 bases, with 17 bases between them. The CDR3 is 16 amino acids. Germline CDR1 SGHDT, CDR2 YYEEEE. This chain's CDR3 is CASSFRSSWDTYEQYF. Written as DNA, the CDR3 is TGTGCCAGCAGCTTCAGATCATCTTGGGACACCTACGAGCAGTACTTC.

The V call is TRBV13, the J call TRBJ1-6; 10 nucleotides agree with TRBD1. This CDR3 region has 16 residues. V shed 2 bases, J shed 10 bases, and the junction held 8 bases outside the gene matches. Germline-derived CDR1 and CDR2 are PRHDT and FYEKMQ (reference sequence). CDR3 region: CASSLFGTGDGSPLHF. CDR3 DNA sequence: TGTGCCAGCAGCTTATTTGGGACAGGGGATGGGTCACCCCTCCACTTT.

The rearrangement uses TRBV7-2 and TRBJ1-3; weak D call: TRBD1 (5 bases). Germline loops: CDR1 SGHTA, CDR2 FQGNSA. Trimming took 3 bases from V and 1 from J, leaving 13 bases between them. The CDR3 loop spans 16 amino acids. Here the CDR3 DNA reads TGTGCCAGCAGCTTGGGGACTGCTCCTTCTGGAAACACCATATATTTT. It encodes CASSLGTAPSGNTIYF.

The chain employs TRBV6-5 and TRBJ2-7; D possibly corresponds to TRBD2 (6 bases). This CDR3 region has 15 residues. Trimming removed 6 bases from V and 2 bases from J, with 17 bases in between. CDR1 MNHEY and CDR2 SVGAGI come from the germline V gene. CDR3 sequence reads: CASSSSGTDTYEQYF. CDR3 nucleotides: TGTGCCAGCAGCTCCTCCGGGACTGACACCTACGAGCAGTACTTC.

The CDR3 loop is CAISTSESLAAGVYF. The DNA of the CDR3 is TGTGCCATCAGTACCAGCGAGTCGTTAGCAGCGGGAGTGTACTTC. The chain employs TRBV10-3 and TRBJ2-7; TRBD2 agrees at 8 bases. The germline V gene has CDR1 ENHRY and CDR2 SYGVKD. This CDR3 contains 15 residues. V trimming: 5 bases; J trimming: 12 bases; junction bases outside the gene matches: 18.

This chain connects TRBV18 to TRBJ2-5, with D unclear. Germline V CDR1 and CDR2: KGHSH, LQKENI. The CDR3 has 13 residues. Trimming stripped 0 bases from V and 2 bases from J, with 4 bases between. In DNA form, the CDR3 reads TGTGCCAGCTCACCACCGGGACAAGAGACCCAGTACTTC. Protein: CASSPPGQETQYF.

The rearrangement links TRBV9 to TRBJ2-7, with 8 bases that match TRBD1. V was pared by 3 bases and J by 2 bases, with 7 bases of the junction left unmatched. The germline V gene encodes CDR1 SGDLS and CDR2 YYNGEE. The CDR3 covers 15 residues. The CDR3 loop is CASSASTGATYEQYF. The CDR3 region has the DNA TGTGCCAGCAGCGCGTCGACAGGGGCGACCTACGAGCAGTACTTC. Looking up the rest from reference TRBV9 and TRBJ2-7 gives the full variable domain: DSGVTQTPKHLITATGQRVTLRCSPRSGDLSVYWYQQSLDQGLQFLIQYYNGEERAKGNILERFSAQQFPDLHSELNLSSLELGDSALYFCASSASTGATYEQYFGPGTRLTVT.

The chain's CDR3 is CASCGVVGEQYF. The DNA for the CDR3 is TGTGCCAGCTGTGGGGTTGTGGGTGAGCAGTACTTC. The chain employs TRBV6-6 and TRBJ2-7; D is unresolved. Germline CDR1 and CDR2: MNHNY and SVGAGI (reference sequence). The CDR3 totals 12 residues. V was clipped by 8 bases and J by 7 bases, with 15 bases between them.

The chain carries TRBV5-5 and TRBJ2-1, with unresolved D. CDR3 length: 15 residues. Germline CDR1 SGHKS, CDR2 YYEKEE (reference sequence). Trimming took off 0 bases at V and 0 bases at J, with 7 bases between the two ends. CDR3 sequence (DNA): TGTGCCAGCAGCTTGGGGATGAGCTCCTACAATGAGCAGTTCTTC. This codes for CASSLGMSSYNEQFF.

The J gene is TRBJ1-4, the V gene TRBV5-4, with D possibly TRBD1 on 6 matching bases. Trimming stripped 4 bases from V and 0 bases from J, with 16 bases between. This CDR3 contains 17 residues. The germline V gene has CDR1 SGHNT and CDR2 YYREEE (reference sequence). CDR3 nucleotide sequence: TGTGCCAGCAGCCGGGGGGCGCGTCAGGCAACTAATGAAAAACTGTTTTTT. It yields the protein CASSRGARQATNEKLFF.